Listed here are 18 T cell receptor beta chains from one sample, sequenced in a study of Ad26.COV2.S vaccination and SARS-CoV-2 variants. Sequencing was performed with immunoSEQ multiplex PCR; in TCRdb, only in-frame clones are kept and a portion is missing. Of around 400,000 clones in the sample, 75% to 90% are singletons; the top ten hold around 2%. Stated treatment: roughly 19 received Ad26.COV2.S at low or high dose, single or two shots; about 5 received placebo; per-sample allocation not given. Day 63 following the first vaccine or placebo injection was when the samples were taken. The sample was peripheral blood, taken in a trial of Ad26.COV2.S vaccine versus placebo. All receptors come from a person between 18 and 65 years old who received the Ad26.COV2.S COVID-19 vaccine or a placebo.

In its sample, this clone was seen a few times. The genes are TRBV29-1 and TRBJ1-5; D not certain. Germline V gene lookup returns CDR1 SQVTM and CDR2 ANQGSEA. V dropped 4 bases and J dropped 1 base, with 23 bases sitting between them. The CDR3 has 18 residues. As DNA, the CDR3 is TGCAGCGTTGGGGCCCTACACTGTCTAAACCAGAGCAATCAGCCCCAGCATTTT. It is translated as CSVGALHCLNQSNQPQHF.

This clone showed up just once. The CDR3 sequence is CASSNTGTLGYEQYF. DNA of the CDR3: TGTGCCAGCAGTAACACCGGGACATTGGGATACGAGCAGTACTTC. The chain joins TRBV2 to TRBJ2-7, with D possibly matching TRBD1 (6 bases). Germline loops: CDR1 SNHLY, CDR2 FYNNEI. This CDR3 has 15 amino acids. The V end lost 5 bases, the J end lost 4 bases, and 18 bases lay between the germline ends.

In this sample, this clone turned up once. J is TRBJ2-4 and V is TRBV19; 7 positions agree with TRBD1. CDR1 is LNHDA, CDR2 SQIVND, per germline (reference sequence). The CDR3 is made up of 15 amino acids. Trimming removed 3 bases from V and 3 bases from J; junction bases left unmatched: 5. CDR3 nucleotides: TGTGCCAGTAGTATCAAAGCAGGGGGCAAAAACATTCAGTACTTC. Protein sequence: CASSIKAGGKNIQYF.

The chain recombines TRBV6-6 with TRBJ2-2; tentatively, D is TRBD1 or TRBD2 (5 bases each). Trimming shortened V by 6 bases and J by 2 bases, and 13 bases separated the two germline ends. Germline V gene data show CDR1 as MNHNY and CDR2 as SVGAGI (reference sequence). The CDR3 loop spans 15 amino acids. DNA of the CDR3: TGTGCCAGCAGATCCGGGACCGCAAACACCGGGGAGCTGTTTTTT. Protein product: CASRSGTANTGELFF.

This clone was detected once. V is TRBV5-6 and J is TRBJ2-5; possible D gene TRBD1, 6 bases. CDR3 length equals 14 residues. The V gene's germline CDR1 is SGHDT and CDR2 YYEEEE. V was pared by 1 base and J by 7 bases, with 14 bases between. Written as DNA, the CDR3 is TGTGCCAGCAGCTTGAGGGGGTTCGGTGGGACCCAGTACTTC. Its protein is CASSLRGFGGTQYF.

The table lists this clone with a count of one. V is TRBV12-3 or TRBV12-4 and J is TRBJ1-1; the D is unclear. The V gene lost 2 bases and the J gene lost 7 bases, with 8 bases spanning the gap. The CDR3 totals 12 residues. CDR3 amino acids: CASSLSQVEAFF. The CDR3 bases are TGTGCCAGCAGTTTATCGCAAGTTGAAGCTTTCTTT.

This chain links TRBV4-2 with TRBJ1-3, with 7 bases that match TRBD1. The CDR3 runs 17 residues. V trimming: 5 bases; J trimming: 2 bases; junction bases outside the gene matches: 12. Germline V gives CDR1 LGHNA, CDR2 YNFKEQ. The CDR3 is CASSSTDGQDAGNTIYF. The CDR3 nucleotides read TGTGCCAGCAGCTCCACGGACGGACAGGACGCTGGAAACACCATATATTTT.

This chain uses TRBV5-1 with TRBJ1-4; perhaps TRBD1 as D (5 bases). In germline, CDR1 is SGHRS, CDR2 YFSETQ. V lost 5 bases to trimming and J lost 7 bases, with 15 bases between them. CDR3 length equals 14 residues. Here the CDR3 reads CASSSDLQVEKLFF. The CDR3 bases are TGCGCCAGCAGTTCAGACCTACAGGTTGAAAAACTGTTTTTT.

The chain couples TRBV30 to TRBJ1-2; 11 nucleotides align to TRBD1. The V segment lost 4 bases and the J segment 10 bases; nucleotides outside the gene matches: 11. The CDR3 has 14 residues. CDR1 and CDR2 (germline): GTSNPN, SVGIG (reference sequence). The CDR3 coding sequence is TGTGCCTGGACTCGGGACAGGGGGACCATGGACTACACCTTC. Translated, it gives CAWTRDRGTMDYTF.

This chain joins TRBV20-1 and TRBJ2-5; 7 nucleotides align to TRBD2. Germline loops: CDR1 DFQATT, CDR2 SNEGSKA (reference sequence). Germline trimming cut 3 bases from V and 0 bases from J; bases unmatched to any gene: 7. CDR3 length equals 15 residues. In DNA, the CDR3 is TGCAGTGCTAGTTTTGGGGGGGGACACCAAGAGACCCAGTACTTC. It encodes CSASFGGGHQETQYF.

V is TRBV5-1 and J is TRBJ2-7, with 12 bases identical to TRBD2. The germline gives CDR1 SGHRS, CDR2 YFSETQ. CDR3 length: 17 residues. The ends lost 0 bases at V and 5 bases at J; junction bases unmatched: 9. CDR3 loop: CASSLAVMTSGRHEQYF. CDR3 in DNA: TGCGCCAGCAGCTTGGCCGTCATGACTAGCGGGAGACACGAGCAGTACTTC.

V is TRBV6-8 and J is TRBJ1-1; 7 positions match TRBD1. The CDR3 consists of 15 residues. The trim removed 5 bases at V and 1 base at J, leaving 7 bases unmatched. Per the germline V gene, CDR1 is MNHGY and CDR2 is SAAAGT. The CDR3 reads CASSPPRTGNTEAFF. CDR3 coding DNA: TGTGCCAGCAGTCCCCCCCGGACAGGGAACACTGAAGCTTTCTTT.

As concerns this clone: One junction end disagrees with the germline gene, perhaps due to a read error. J is TRBJ2-7 and V is TRBV28; 8 positions match TRBD1. CDR1 is MDHEN and CDR2 is SYDVKM in the germline V gene. This CDR3 is built from 12 residues. The CDR3, as DNA: TGTGCCAGCAGTTTCAGGACAGGGTTCCCCTCCTTC. Its protein product is CASSFRTGFPSF.

The rearrangement links TRBV11-3 to TRBJ2-7; the D gene is possibly TRBD2 (5 bases). Germline CDR1 SGHNT, CDR2 YENEEA. The CDR3 contains 12 residues. V dropped 5 bases and J dropped 3 bases, with 8 bases sitting between them. In DNA form, the CDR3 reads TGTGCCAGCAGCCCCCGGGGCTACGAGCAGTACTTC. This encodes CASSPRGYEQYF.

The rearrangement links TRBV7-2 to TRBJ2-7; 9 bases fit TRBD1. The CDR3 length is 15 residues. Germline loops: CDR1 SGHTA, CDR2 FQGNSA. After removal of 6 bases from V and 3 bases from J, the junction contained 9 bases not matched to a gene. This chain's CDR3 is CASSRPGTGNYEQYF. The DNA of the CDR3 is TGTGCCAGCAGTCGTCCCGGGACAGGGAACTACGAGCAGTACTTC. Drawing the rest from reference TRBV7-2 and TRBJ2-7, the complete variable domain is GAGVSQSPSNKVTEKGKDVELRCDPISGHTALYWYRQSLGQGLEFLIYFQGNSAPDKSGLPSDRFSAERTGGSVSTLTIQRTQQEDSAVYLCASSRPGTGNYEQYFGPGTRLTVT.

The V call is TRBV5-1, the J call TRBJ2-7, with 7 positions matching TRBD1. Per the germline V gene, CDR1 is SGHRS and CDR2 is YFSETQ. The length of the CDR3 is 15 residues. Unmatched junction bases numbered 7, after V lost 1 base and J lost 3 bases. Here the CDR3 DNA reads TGCGCCAGCAGCTTGACCGGGACAGCAAGCTACGAGCAGTACTTC. It codes for CASSLTGTASYEQYF. The whole variable domain, filled in from reference TRBV5-1 and TRBJ2-7, reads KAGVTQTPRYLIKTRGQQVTLSCSPISGHRSVSWYQQTPGQGLQFLFEYFSETQRNKGNFPGRFSGRQFSNSRSEMNVSTLELGDSALYLCASSLTGTASYEQYFGPGTRLTVT.

The chain employs TRBV18 and TRBJ2-3; the D gene is possibly TRBD2 (6 bases). CDR1 is KGHSH and CDR2 is LQKENI in the germline V gene. The V end lost 3 bases, the J end lost 4 bases, and 8 bases lay between the germline ends. The CDR3 spans 13 residues. The CDR3 coding sequence is TGTGCCAGCTCACCGGGACTGGCAGATACGCAGTATTTT. This codes for CASSPGLADTQYF. The complete variable domain, with remaining parts taken from reference TRBV18 and TRBJ2-3, reads NAGVMQNPRHLVRRRGQEARLRCSPMKGHSHVYWYRQLPEEGLKFMVYLQKENIIDESGMPKERFSAEFPKEGPSILRIQQVVRGDSAAYFCASSPGLADTQYFGPGTRLTVL.

The CDR3 nucleotides are TGTGCCAGCAGCGAGGAAAGTGAGCAGTTCTTC. Translated, it gives CASSEESEQFF. The chain has TRBV9 and TRBJ2-1; D remains ambiguous. Trimming removed 3 bases at V and 9 bases at J, with 7 bases between. This CDR3 region has 11 residues. Germline V gene sequence: CDR1 SGDLS, CDR2 YYNGEE.